This T cell receptor (beta chain) was observed in a study of beta chain features in type 1 diabetes. Study results and caveats: Naive, central memory and Treg TCRB repertoires seemed to resemble each other more closely in patients than they did in healthy donors.

As concerns this clone: Its specificity is unknown.

Expressed TCRB transcripts were sequenced, since all the RNA that had been isolated was reverse transcribed. Some clones are missing from TCRdb's copy, which holds only in-frame ones; the method was immunoSEQ multiplex PCR. The sample consists of around 400,000 clones, around an eighth of them appearing once. The sequence derives from a man between 18 and 29 years old in good health. The specimen sequenced was naive CD4+ T cells from blood.

CDR3 bases: TGTGCCAGCAGCCAAGATCGGGTCAGAATTAATGAAAAACTGTTTTTT. This codes for CASSQDRVRINEKLFF. V gene TRBV4-2 combines with J gene TRBJ1-4; D uncertain. The CDR3 runs to 16 residues. V was pared by 0 bases and J by 4 bases, with 12 bases between. The germline V gene encodes CDR1 LGHNA and CDR2 YNFKEQ.